The clone carrying this T cell receptor (beta chain) has a handful of counts. The antigen is unknown. The germline gives CDR1 SGHTA, CDR2 FQGNSA. This CDR3 comprises 16 residues. The junction had 5 bases not matched to a gene; V was cut back by 4 bases and J by 1 base. This sample was included in a study of cytomegalovirus exposure and HLA in healthy donors. Vbeta (60) and Jbeta (13) primers were used in the PCR. Some clones are missing from TCRdb's copy, which holds only in-frame ones; the method was immunoSEQ multiplex PCR. The sample consists of fewer than 150,000 clones, approximately 15% of them appearing once. Study-level results: Confirmation was obtained in vitro that a few CMV-associated chains are specific for CMV antigens. Apart from CMV serostatus, no immune exposure information was available. HLA allele associations emerged for 16,951 TCR beta sequences in a later analysis, at 0.05 false discovery rate.

The receptor's source is a woman younger than 35 in good health and CMV-seronegative. The gene calls are TRBV7-2 and TRBJ2-2, with TRBD2 matching 8 bases. The specimen was PBMCs. This chain's CDR3 is CASSSGGGRNTGELFF. DNA of the CDR3: TGTGCCAGCAGCTCCGGGGGGGGTAGGAACACCGGGGAGCTGTTTTTT.